Given below is one T cell receptor (beta chain) in context. The assay was immunoSEQ multiplex PCR, and TCRdb's table has in-frame clones only and misses some. The table has 720,000 or so clones, 70% to 90% seen once; the top ten hold more than 0.01%. The CDR3 covers 15 residues. With 5 bases removed from V and 5 bases from J, the gap between germline ends came to 17 bases. Per germline, CDR1 MNHEY and CDR2 SMNVEV (reference sequence). These data originate in a study of shared T cell receptors in the human thymus. This same sample was also part of a study on human thymus T cells. From that second work: Donation was from healthy Finnish infants who were having corrective surgery that addressed congenital heart defects. Related work found strong thymic repertoire overlap between unrelated individuals.

The sequenced material came from thymocytes. V gene TRBV27 combines with J gene TRBJ2-3; weak D call: TRBD1 (5 bases). The sequence was collected from a girl under two years old with a congenital heart defect. The CDR3 reads CASSGTGGARDTQYF. In nucleotides, the CDR3 is TGTGCCAGCAGTGGTACGGGTGGGGCAAGAGATACGCAGTATTTT.